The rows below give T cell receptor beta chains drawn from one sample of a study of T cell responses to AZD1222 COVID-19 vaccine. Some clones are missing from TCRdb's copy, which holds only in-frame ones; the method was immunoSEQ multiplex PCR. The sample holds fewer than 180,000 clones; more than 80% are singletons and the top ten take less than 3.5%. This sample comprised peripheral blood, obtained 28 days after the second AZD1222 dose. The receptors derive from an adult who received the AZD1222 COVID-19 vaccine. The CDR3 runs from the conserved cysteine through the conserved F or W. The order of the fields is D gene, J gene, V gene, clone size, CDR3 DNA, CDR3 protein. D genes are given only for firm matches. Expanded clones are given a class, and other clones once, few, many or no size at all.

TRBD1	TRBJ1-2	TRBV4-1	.	TGCGCCAGCAGCCATCCGGGACAGGGGGAAATGGATGGCTACACCTTC	CASSHPGQGEMDGYTF
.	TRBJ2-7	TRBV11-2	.	TGTGCCAGCAGTCCATTAAACAGGGTGAGGAACGAGCAGTACTTC	CASSPLNRVRNEQYF
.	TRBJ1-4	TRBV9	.	TGTGCCAGCAGCGTAGAGGGAGGGGTCCTGTTTTTT	CASSVEGGVLFF
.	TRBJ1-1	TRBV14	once	TGTGCCAGCAGCCGGAGGCTGACAGGGAACACTGAAGCTTTCTTT	CASSRRLTGNTEAFF
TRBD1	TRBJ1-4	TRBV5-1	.	TGCGCCAGCAGCTCGGACAGGCTTGGGTCCCGGGGAAAACTGTTTTTT	CASSSDRLGSRGKLFF
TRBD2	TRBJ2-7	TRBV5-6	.	TGTGCCAGCAGCTTGTCAGGGGGACTAGCGGTCTACGAGCAGTACTTC	CASSLSGGLAVYEQYF
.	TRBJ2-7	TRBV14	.	TGTGCCAGCAGCCAAGGCCCCGGATTGGCCTCCTACGAGCAGTACTTC	CASSQGPGLASYEQYF
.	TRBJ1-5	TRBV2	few	TGTGCCAGCAGTGACAGGGACCAGGGTCAGCCCCAGCATTTT	CASSDRDQGQPQHF
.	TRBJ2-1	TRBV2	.	TGTGCCAGCAGTGCCCGGGACACCCTTGGGGATGAGCAGTTCTTC	CASSARDTLGDEQFF
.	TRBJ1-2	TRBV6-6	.	TGTGCCAGCAGATTCCGGCCCGGGTACACTAACTATGGCTACACCTTC	CASRFRPGYTNYGYTF
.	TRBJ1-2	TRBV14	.	TGTGCCAGCAGCCAAGGGACCGTGGGAAGGGCTAACTATGGCTACACCTTC	CASSQGTVGRANYGYTF
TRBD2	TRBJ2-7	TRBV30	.	TGTGCCTGGAGACTAGCGTCCGCCTACGAGCAGTACTTC	CAWRLASAYEQYF
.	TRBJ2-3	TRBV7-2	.	TGTGCCAGCAGCTTAGGAGGGGAGATCGCAGATACGCAGTATTTT	CASSLGGEIADTQYF
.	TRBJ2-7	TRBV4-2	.	TGTGCCAGCAGCCAAGATCGGCTCGGGGCCTACGAGCAGTACTTC	CASSQDRLGAYEQYF
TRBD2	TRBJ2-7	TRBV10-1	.	TGCGCCAGCAGTGAGAAAGCGGGAGGTAACTACGAGCAGTACTTC	CASSEKAGGNYEQYF
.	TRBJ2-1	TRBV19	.	TGTGCCAGTAGTCCCCGTGTCCGCTACAATGAGCAGTTCTTC	CASSPRVRYNEQFF
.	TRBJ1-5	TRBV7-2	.	TGTGCCAGCAGCTTATCAGGGTGGAATCAGCCCCAGCATTTT	CASSLSGWNQPQHF
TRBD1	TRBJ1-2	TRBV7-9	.	TGTGCCAGCAGCCCCGAAGGGACAGCAAAGAACTATGGCTACACCTTC	CASSPEGTAKNYGYTF
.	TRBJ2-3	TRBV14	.	TGTGCCAGCAGCCAAGTTACGATAGCCTCCGATACGCAGTATTTT	CASSQVTIASDTQYF
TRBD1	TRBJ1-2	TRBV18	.	TGTGCCAGCTCACCAGACAGGGCCTATGGCTACACCTTC	CASSPDRAYGYTF
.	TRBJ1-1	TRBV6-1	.	TGTGCCAGCAGTGATCCGCGGGAGTCTGAAGCTTTCTTT	CASSDPRESEAFF
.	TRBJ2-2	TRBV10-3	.	TGTGCCATCAGTGAGGGGATCTCGGCCGGGGAGCTGTTTTTT	CAISEGISAGELFF
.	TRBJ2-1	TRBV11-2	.	TGTGCCAGCAGCTTACTAGCCGTAGTGAATGAGCAGTTCTTC	CASSLLAVVNEQFF
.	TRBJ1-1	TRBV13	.	TGTGCCAGCAGCGTCGCAGGGGCTGAAGCTTTCTTT	CASSVAGAEAFF
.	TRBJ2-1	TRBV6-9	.	TGTGCCAGCAGTTACGTGGCAGTAGGCTACAATGAGCAGTTCTTC	CASSYVAVGYNEQFF
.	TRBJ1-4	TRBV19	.	TGTGCCAGTAGTATAGTCGGGGGCCATGAAAAACTGTTTTTT	CASSIVGGHEKLFF
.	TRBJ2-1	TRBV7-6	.	TGTGCCAGCAGCTTAGCTCAGCCCCCCTACAATGAGCAGTTCTTC	CASSLAQPPYNEQFF
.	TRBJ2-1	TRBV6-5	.	TGTGCCAGCAGTTACGGGGGTGAGCAGTTCTTC	CASSYGGEQFF
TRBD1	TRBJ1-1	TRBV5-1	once	TGCGCCAGCAGCTTGGTTGGCACAGGGGGCTCTGAAGCTTTCTTT	CASSLVGTGGSEAFF
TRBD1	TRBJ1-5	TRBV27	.	TGTGCCAGCAAGACAGGGGGTAGGAGCAATCAGCCCCAGCATTTT	CASKTGGRSNQPQHF
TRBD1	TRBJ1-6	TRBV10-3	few	TGTGCCATCAGCAGAGACAGGGTGTCCGCCAGTTATAATTCACCCCTCCACTTT	CAISRDRVSASYNSPLHF
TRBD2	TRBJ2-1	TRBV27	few	TGTGCCAGCAGTTTACTCCTAGCGGGAGAGGGGGCCGATGAGCAGTTCTTC	CASSLLLAGEGADEQFF
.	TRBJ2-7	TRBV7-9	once	TGTGCCAGCACCGCTAAGGGAAGCGAGCAGTACTTC	CASTAKGSEQYF